The 10 T cell receptor beta chains below come from one sample, sequenced in a study of cytomegalovirus exposure and HLA in healthy donors. Data came from immunoSEQ multiplex PCR; TCRdb stores just in-frame clones and leaves some out. The table has roughly 250,000 clones, 86% seen once. Sample: PBMCs. The receptors were gathered from a woman aged 25 to 45 in good health and CMV-seropositive.

V usage is TRBV6-6 and J usage is TRBJ1-2; D is uncertain. Germline V lookup: CDR1 MNHNY, CDR2 SVGAGI (reference sequence). There are 14 residues in the CDR3. V lost 8 bases to trimming and J lost 4 bases, with 17 bases between them. In DNA, the CDR3 is TGTGCCAGCTCACCTACCGACGGACTCTATGGCTACACCTTC. Translating it yields CASSPTDGLYGYTF.

This clone was observed at least ten times. V gene TRBV9 combines with J gene TRBJ2-7, with TRBD1 matching over 7 bases. V lost 0 bases and J lost 0; bases outside the gene matches: 3. Germline CDR1 reads SGDLS; CDR2 reads YYNGEE. This CDR3 has 15 amino acids. CDR3 sequence (DNA): TGTGCCAGCAGCGTAGCGGGGACAGACTCCTACGAGCAGTACTTC. Residues: CASSVAGTDSYEQYF.

This chain links TRBV30 with TRBJ2-1; D is unresolved. CDR3 size: 14 residues. V lost 5 bases and J 3 bases, leaving 14 bases between the germline ends. CDR1 GTSNPN and CDR2 SVGIG come from the germline V gene (reference sequence). The CDR3 region has the DNA TGTGCCTGGTCCCGCGACTCCCTCTACAATGAGCAGTTCTTC. Encoded protein: CAWSRDSLYNEQFF.

V is TRBV6-1 and J is TRBJ1-4; no reliable D call. V gave up 6 bases and J gave up 8 bases, with 13 bases separating them. The CDR3 covers 13 residues. Looked up from germline, CDR1 is MNHNS and CDR2 is SASEGT. CDR3 bases: TGTGCCAGCAGGGGCGGACTCATCGAAAAACTGTTTTTT. Translation gives CASRGGLIEKLFF.

V gene TRBV13 combines with J gene TRBJ1-2; 10 bases map to TRBD1. Germline lookup yields CDR1 PRHDT and CDR2 FYEKMQ (reference sequence). There are 15 residues in the CDR3. Trimming removed 4 bases from V and 4 bases from J; junction bases left unmatched: 6. The chain's CDR3 is CASSSDRGQGYGYTF. In DNA form, the CDR3 reads TGTGCCAGCAGCTCCGACAGGGGGCAGGGCTATGGCTACACCTTC.

This clone has only one observation. The V and J genes are TRBV19 and TRBJ2-7; D not certain. V lost 5 bases and J lost 3, with 17 bases in between. The V gene's germline CDR1 is LNHDA and CDR2 SQIVND (reference sequence). The CDR3 extends over 15 amino acids. This chain's CDR3 is CASSPLDRELYEQYF. In nucleotides, the CDR3 is TGTGCCAGTAGTCCCCTTGATCGAGAGCTCTACGAGCAGTACTTC.

This chain uses TRBV27 with TRBJ2-7; TRBD1 matches at 7 bases. The CDR3 contains 14 residues. The trim removed 3 bases at V and 10 bases at J, leaving 12 bases unmatched. Germline V lookup: CDR1 MNHEY, CDR2 SMNVEV (reference sequence). For the CDR3, the DNA is TGTGCCAGCAGTTTTAGGGGGACAGACCGTTTACAGTACTTC. It translates to CASSFRGTDRLQYF.

The gene calls are TRBV11-3 and TRBJ2-1, with 15 bases aligning to TRBD2. This CDR3 is 17 amino acids long. The V gene end was trimmed by 0 bases and the J gene end by 7 bases; junction bases not matched to a gene: 4. The germline V gene has CDR1 SGHNT and CDR2 YENEEA. In nucleotides, the CDR3 is TGTGCCAGCAGCTTAGACGGGACTAGCGGGAGGCTAAATGAGCAGTTCTTC. This encodes CASSLDGTSGRLNEQFF. The full variable domain, completed using reference TRBV11-3 and TRBJ2-1, is EAGVVQSPRYKIIEKKQPVAFWCNPISGHNTLYWYLQNLGQGPELLIRYENEEAVDDSQLPKDRFSAERLKGVDSTLKIQPAELGDSAVYLCASSLDGTSGRLNEQFFGPGTRLTVL.

This clone appeared a single time. The chain uses TRBV6-5 and TRBJ2-2; the match to TRBD1 covers 8 bases. The CDR3 consists of 16 residues. Germline V gives CDR1 MNHEY, CDR2 SVGAGI. Trimming at V came to 0 bases and at J to 4 bases, leaving 4 bases not matched to a gene. CDR3 coding DNA: TGTGCCAGCAGTTACTCGACAGGGGAGATCACCGGGGAGCTGTTTTTT. It specifies CASSYSTGEITGELFF.

The chain couples TRBV5-1 to TRBJ1-1, with D tentatively TRBD1 (6 bases). CDR3 length equals 15 residues. V shed 0 bases and J shed 1 base, with 10 bases lying between them. Germline values: CDR1 SGHRS, CDR2 YFSETQ. The CDR3 is CASSLGTVENTEAFF. The CDR3 DNA reads TGCGCCAGCAGCTTGGGGACAGTTGAGAACACTGAAGCTTTCTTT.